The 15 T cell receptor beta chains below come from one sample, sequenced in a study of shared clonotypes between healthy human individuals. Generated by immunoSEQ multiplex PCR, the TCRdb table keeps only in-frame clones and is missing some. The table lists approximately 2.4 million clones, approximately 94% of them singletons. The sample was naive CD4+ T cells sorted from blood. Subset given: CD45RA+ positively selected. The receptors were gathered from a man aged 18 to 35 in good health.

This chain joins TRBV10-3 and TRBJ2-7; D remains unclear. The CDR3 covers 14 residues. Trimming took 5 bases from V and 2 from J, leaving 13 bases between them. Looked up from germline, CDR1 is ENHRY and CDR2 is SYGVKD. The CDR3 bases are TGTGCCATCAGTCAGGCGTTAGGTCCCTACGAGCAGTACTTC. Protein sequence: CAISQALGPYEQYF.

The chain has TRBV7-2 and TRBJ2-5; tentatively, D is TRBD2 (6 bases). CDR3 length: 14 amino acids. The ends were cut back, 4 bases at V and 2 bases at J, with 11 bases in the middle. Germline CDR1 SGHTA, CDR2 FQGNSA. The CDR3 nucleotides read TGTGCCAGCAGCTCGGGACGGGGGCAAGAGACCCAGTACTTC. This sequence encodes CASSSGRGQETQYF.

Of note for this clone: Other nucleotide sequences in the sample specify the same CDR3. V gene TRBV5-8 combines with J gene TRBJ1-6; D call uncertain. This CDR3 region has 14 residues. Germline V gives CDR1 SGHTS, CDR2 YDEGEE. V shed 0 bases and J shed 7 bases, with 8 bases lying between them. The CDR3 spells CASSLEGLNSPLHF. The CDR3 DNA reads TGTGCCAGCAGCTTGGAGGGTCTAAATTCACCCCTCCACTTT.

CDR3 nucleotide sequence: TGTGCCAGCAGAAACAGCGGGAGCGGGACCGGGGAGCTGTTTTTT. Amino acids: CASRNSGSGTGELFF. This rearrangement joins TRBV6-5 to TRBJ2-2; 8 bases map to TRBD2. The trim removed 6 bases at V and 5 bases at J, leaving 8 bases unmatched. The CDR3 contains 15 residues. Germline CDR1 MNHEY, CDR2 SVGAGI.

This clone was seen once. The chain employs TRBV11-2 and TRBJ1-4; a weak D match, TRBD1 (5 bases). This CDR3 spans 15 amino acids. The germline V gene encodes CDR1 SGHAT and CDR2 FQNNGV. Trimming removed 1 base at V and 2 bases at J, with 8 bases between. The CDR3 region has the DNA TGTGCCAGCAGCTTAGGGGGGTACACTAATGAAAAACTGTTTTTT. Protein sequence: CASSLGGYTNEKLFF.

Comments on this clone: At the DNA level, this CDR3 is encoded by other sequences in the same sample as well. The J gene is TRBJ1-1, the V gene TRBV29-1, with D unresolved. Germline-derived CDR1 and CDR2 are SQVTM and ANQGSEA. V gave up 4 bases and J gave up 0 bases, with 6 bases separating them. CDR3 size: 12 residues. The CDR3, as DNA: TGCAGCGTTGGAGGAGTGAACACTGAAGCTTTCTTT. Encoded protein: CSVGGVNTEAFF.

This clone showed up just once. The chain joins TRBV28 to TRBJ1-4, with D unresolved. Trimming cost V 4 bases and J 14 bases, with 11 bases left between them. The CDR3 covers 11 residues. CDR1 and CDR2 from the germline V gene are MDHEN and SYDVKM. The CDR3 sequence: CASSSRERLFF. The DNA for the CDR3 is TGTGCCAGCAGTTCAAGGGAGAGGCTGTTTTTT.

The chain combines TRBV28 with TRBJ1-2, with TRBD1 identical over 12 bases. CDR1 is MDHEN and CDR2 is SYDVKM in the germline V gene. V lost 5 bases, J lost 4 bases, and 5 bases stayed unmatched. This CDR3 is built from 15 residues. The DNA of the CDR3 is TGTGCCAGCAGTGAGGGACAGGGGGCGGGCTATGGCTACACCTTC. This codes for CASSEGQGAGYGYTF.

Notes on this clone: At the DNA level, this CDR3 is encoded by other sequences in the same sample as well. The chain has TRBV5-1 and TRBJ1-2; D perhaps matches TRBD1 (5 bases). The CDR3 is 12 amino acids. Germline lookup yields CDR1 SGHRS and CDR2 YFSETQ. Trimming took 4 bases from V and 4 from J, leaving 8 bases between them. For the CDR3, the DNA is TGCGCCAGCAGCAGCGACAGCTATGGCTACACCTTC. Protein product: CASSSDSYGYTF.

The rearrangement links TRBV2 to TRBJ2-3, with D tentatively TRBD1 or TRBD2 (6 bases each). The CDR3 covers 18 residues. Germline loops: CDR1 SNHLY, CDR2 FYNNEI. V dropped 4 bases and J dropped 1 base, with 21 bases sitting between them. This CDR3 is CASSAQRGTGARTDTQYF. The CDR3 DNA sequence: TGTGCCAGCAGTGCCCAGAGGGGAACGGGGGCCCGCACAGATACGCAGTATTTT.

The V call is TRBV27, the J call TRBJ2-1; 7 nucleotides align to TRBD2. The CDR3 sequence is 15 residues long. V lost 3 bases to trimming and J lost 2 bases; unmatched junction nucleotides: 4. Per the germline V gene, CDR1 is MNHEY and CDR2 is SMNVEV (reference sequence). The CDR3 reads CASSLGGLAYNEQFF. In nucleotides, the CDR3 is TGTGCCAGCAGTTTGGGAGGACTAGCCTACAATGAGCAGTTCTTC.

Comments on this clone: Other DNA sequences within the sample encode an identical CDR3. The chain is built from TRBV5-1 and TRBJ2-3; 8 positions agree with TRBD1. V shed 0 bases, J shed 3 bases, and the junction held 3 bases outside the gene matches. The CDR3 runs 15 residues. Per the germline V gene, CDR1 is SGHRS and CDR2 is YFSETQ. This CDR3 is CASSLGQGFTDTQYF. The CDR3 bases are TGCGCCAGCAGCTTGGGACAGGGGTTTACAGATACGCAGTATTTT. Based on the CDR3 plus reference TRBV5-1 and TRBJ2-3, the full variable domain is KAGVTQTPRYLIKTRGQQVTLSCSPISGHRSVSWYQQTPGQGLQFLFEYFSETQRNKGNFPGRFSGRQFSNSRSEMNVSTLELGDSALYLCASSLGQGFTDTQYFGPGTRLTVL.

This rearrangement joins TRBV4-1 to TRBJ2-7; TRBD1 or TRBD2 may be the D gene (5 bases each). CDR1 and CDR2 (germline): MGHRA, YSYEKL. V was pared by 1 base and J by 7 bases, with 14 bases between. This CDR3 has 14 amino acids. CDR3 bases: TGCGCCAGCAGCCAAGGGGTTGGGACGGATGAGCAGTACTTC. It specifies CASSQGVGTDEQYF.

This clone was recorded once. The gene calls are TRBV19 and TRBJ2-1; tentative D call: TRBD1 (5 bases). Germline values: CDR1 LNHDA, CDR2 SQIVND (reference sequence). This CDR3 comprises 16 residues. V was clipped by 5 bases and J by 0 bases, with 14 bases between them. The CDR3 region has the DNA TGTGCCAGTAGTTTCTCCAGGGTGGGCTCCTACAATGAGCAGTTCTTC. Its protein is CASSFSRVGSYNEQFF.

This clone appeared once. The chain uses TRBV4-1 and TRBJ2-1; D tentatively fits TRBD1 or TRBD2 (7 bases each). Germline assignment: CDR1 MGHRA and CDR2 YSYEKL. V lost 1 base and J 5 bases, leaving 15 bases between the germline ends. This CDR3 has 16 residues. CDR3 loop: CASSQGRGTTNNEQFF. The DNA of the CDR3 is TGCGCCAGCAGCCAAGGCAGGGGGACTACCAACAATGAGCAGTTCTTC.